Listed below are T cell receptor beta chains from one sample, sequenced in a study of patients and donors after allogeneic stem cell transplantation. Each CDR3 protein gets one entry after TCRdb re-called the RT-PCR reads with MiXCR. This table holds over 150,000 distinct CDR3 sequences, approximately 41% found once. Sample: blood, either unsorted or a sorted T cell fraction (not recorded which). These receptors came from a human donor who was either an allogeneic HSCT recipient or a stem cell or donor lymphocyte infusion donor (not recorded which). It is not recorded whose cells these are; they may come from a transplant donor. CDR3s include the opening cysteine and the closing phenylalanine or tryptophan. A D gene is named only where the DNA matches it firmly. For some rows the clone size is stated as once, few or many, or as a class when expanded; others skip it.

clone_size d_call cdr3_length j_call v_call cdr3_nt cdr3_aa
- TRBD2 15 TRBJ2-7 TRBV5-6 TGTGCCAGCAGCTTGGGACTAGCGAACGCCTACGAGCAGTACTTC CASSLGLANAYEQYF
- - 15 TRBJ2-1 TRBV2 TGTGCCAGCGGAGGAGAGAGACAGGAGGACAATGAGCAGTTCTTC CASGGERQEDNEQFF
many - 10 TRBJ1-1 TRBV20-1 TGCAGTGCTAGGCAGGTCGAAGCTTTCTTT CSARQVEAFF
few - 11 TRBJ1-2 TRBV9 TGTGCCACCGGGGGATTAGAGGGCTACACCTTC CATGGLEGYTF
few - 16 TRBJ2-2 TRBV4-3 TGCGCCAGCAGCCGCGGGACCCTAAGGCACACCGGGGAGCTGTTTTTT CASSRGTLRHTGELFF
- - 15 TRBJ1-2 TRBV6-7 TGTGCCAGCAGTTGCCTAGATCCCCCCCCATATGGCTACACCTTC CASSCLDPPPYGYTF
few - 14 TRBJ1-5 TRBV27 TGTGCCAGCAGTCCACAGGTCAAGAATCAGCCCCAGCATTTT CASSPQVKNQPQHF
- TRBD2 15 TRBJ2-1 TRBV5-1 TGCGCCAGCAGCTTGCGGGAGGGAGACTTCAATGAGCAGTTCTTC CASSLREGDFNEQFF
few - 14 TRBJ1-1 TRBV6-2/TRBV6-3 TGTGCCAGCAGTCTGGACGGGGTGAACACTGAAGCTTTCTTT CASSLDGVNTEAFF
few TRBD2 14 TRBJ2-1 TRBV19 TGTGCCAGTAGTATAGATACTAGCGGGCTAGAGCAGTTCTTC CASSIDTSGLEQFF
- - 17 TRBJ1-1 TRBV6-5 TGTGCCAGCAGTTACACCGTAGGGTCCGGGACGAACACTGAAGCTTTCTTT CASSYTVGSGTNTEAFF
- - 15 TRBJ1-1 TRBV12-3/TRBV12-4 TGTGCCAGCAGTTTACAAGCGTCTCCGAGGACTGAAGCTTTCTTT CASSLQASPRTEAFF
few - 12 TRBJ2-1 TRBV20-1 TGCAGTGCTAAAACTGACTGGCTCGAGCAGTTCTTC CSAKTDWLEQFF
few - 15 TRBJ1-2 TRBV3-1 TGTGCCAGCAGCCAAGGGGTAGGGAGGATCGATGGCTACACCTTC CASSQGVGRIDGYTF
- - 13 TRBJ1-4 TRBV29-1 TGCAGCGTTGAAGGAGGCAGGCAGGAAAAACTGTTTTTT CSVEGGRQEKLFF
- - 13 TRBJ1-4 TRBV7-6 TGTGCCAGCAGCTTAGAAGGGCGGGAAAAACTGTTTTTT CASSLEGREKLFF
- - 14 TRBJ1-1 TRBV7-2 TGTGCCAGCAGCTTTCAGGGCGGAGGCACTGAAGCTTTCTTT CASSFQGGGTEAFF
few - 14 TRBJ1-1 TRBV7-9 TGTGCCAGCAGCCAATTGGGGGCGCAGACTGAAGCTTTCTTT CASSQLGAQTEAFF
- TRBD1 15 TRBJ1-2 TRBV28 TGTGCCAGCAGTTTTATGGGACAGGGTGACTATGGCTACACCTTC CASSFMGQGDYGYTF
- - 16 TRBJ1-1 TRBV28 TGTGCCAGCAGTTTATATTTTTCTGGCAGTAAGATTGAAGCTTTCTTT CASSLYFSGSKIEAFF
- - 12 TRBJ2-5 TRBV12-3/TRBV12-4 TGTGCCAGCAGTCGGCAGGAAGAGACCCAGTACTTC CASSRQEETQYF
- - 14 TRBJ2-1 TRBV7-2 TGTGCCAGCAGGGACACAACTTCGGGCAATGAGCAGTTCTTC CASRDTTSGNEQFF
- - 15 TRBJ1-5 TRBV6-2/TRBV6-3 TGTGCCAGCAAAGACAGAGTATATAGCAATCAGCCCCAGCATTTT CASKDRVYSNQPQHF
few - 12 TRBJ1-1 TRBV2 TGTGCCAGCCACGTGGGGCGGGGGAGAACTTTCTTT CASHVGRGRTFF
few - 12 TRBJ1-1 TRBV20-1 TGCAGTGCCACAACCGGGACGGCTGAAGCTTTCTTT CSATTGTAEAFF
- - 14 TRBJ1-6 TRBV12-3/TRBV12-4 TGTGCCAGCAGTCTCCGGACAGTCAATTCACCCCTCCACTTT CASSLRTVNSPLHF
- - 15 TRBJ1-5 TRBV7-2 TGTGCCAGCAGCTTAGAAGGGACATATAATCAGCCCCAGCATTTT CASSLEGTYNQPQHF
few - 16 TRBJ2-3 TRBV12-3/TRBV12-4 TGTGCCAGCAGTTCCCTGAACGGATTAGGAACAGATACGCAGTATTTT CASSSLNGLGTDTQYF
- TRBD2 21 TRBJ2-1 TRBV6-5 TGTGCCAGCAGTTACTCGGTAGCGGGAGGGCCCCTCTTCCGCTCGTACAATGAGCAGTTCTTC CASSYSVAGGPLFRSYNEQFF
- TRBD2 15 TRBJ2-3 TRBV7-6 TGTGCCAGCAGCTTAGTGGCTAGCGGGACAGATACGCAGTATTTT CASSLVASGTDTQYF
- TRBD2 16 TRBJ2-1 TRBV7-9 TGTGCCAGCAGCTTAGGGCTAGCGGGAAGTAACCATGAGCAGTTCTTC CASSLGLAGSNHEQFF
- TRBD1 16 TRBJ1-5 TRBV15 TGTGCCACCAGCAGAGTCGCGGGACAGGGAAATCAGCCCCAGCATTTT CATSRVAGQGNQPQHF
few - 15 TRBJ1-4 TRBV27 TGTGCCAGCAGTTCCGGGACACCGGTTGGGGAAAAACTGTTTTTT CASSSGTPVGEKLFF
- TRBD2 17 TRBJ2-1 TRBV7-9 TGTGCCAGCAGCTTAGGGATAGCGGGAGATTCCTACAATGAGCAGTTCTTC CASSLGIAGDSYNEQFF
- - 13 TRBJ1-3 TRBV29-1 TGCAGCGCCTCAAACAGCGGAGGAAACACCATATATTTT CSASNSGGNTIYF
- - 15 TRBJ1-2 TRBV7-6 TGTGCCAGCAGCTTAGGGTTCCCTCAGTTTCGGGGCTACACCTTC CASSLGFPQFRGYTF
once - 14 TRBJ2-3 TRBV24-1 TGTGCCACCAGTGATACTCGAGGGCAAGATACGCAGTATTTT CATSDTRGQDTQYF
once TRBD2 15 TRBJ2-1 TRBV24-1 TGTGACACCAGTGATGGGACTAGCGGGAGGGGTGAGCAGTTCTTC CDTSDGTSGRGEQFF
- TRBD1 15 TRBJ2-3 TRBV5-8 TGTGCCAGCAGCTGGGACAGGGCCCTCACAGATACGCAGTATTTT CASSWDRALTDTQYF
- - 16 TRBJ1-1 TRBV20-1 TGCAGTGCTCCTCAGGCGGGGGCAGGGGCGAACACTGAAGCTTTCTTT CSAPQAGAGANTEAFF
- - 13 TRBJ1-5 TRBV12-3/TRBV12-4 TGTGCCAGCAGTTCCTTAAGAGGACAGCCCCAGCATTTT CASSSLRGQPQHF
few TRBD2 15 TRBJ2-1 TRBV5-1 TGCGCCAGCAGCTTCACTAGCGGCACCTACAATGAGCAGTTCTTC CASSFTSGTYNEQFF
- TRBD2 15 TRBJ2-7 TRBV6-4 TGTGCCAGCAGTGCCGGGACTAGCGGAAGAAACGAGCAGTACTTC CASSAGTSGRNEQYF
- - 13 TRBJ1-2 TRBV29-1 TGCAGCGTTGGACCGGGCTCCCGGGATGGCTACACCTTC CSVGPGSRDGYTF
- TRBD2 15 TRBJ2-1 TRBV12-3/TRBV12-4 TGTGCCAGCAGTTTGAGGCTAGCGGGATACAATGAGCAGTTCTTC CASSLRLAGYNEQFF
- TRBD2 15 TRBJ2-5 TRBV7-9 TGTGCCAGCAGCTACGGACTAGCGGGACAAGAGACCCAGTACTTC CASSYGLAGQETQYF
few - 11 TRBJ1-2 TRBV2 TGTGCCGGGGTGGCCCTGCGAGGCTACACCTTC CAGVALRGYTF
few - 17 TRBJ1-3 TRBV5-1 TGCGCCAGCAGCTTGGGACAACCGGTGTACTCTGGAAACACCATATATTTT CASSLGQPVYSGNTIYF
- - 12 TRBJ2-1 TRBV16 TGTGCCAGCAGCCCTACGTTTCTTGAGCAGTTCTTC CASSPTFLEQFF